This T cell receptor beta chain was obtained from a study of CD8 T cells in Susac syndrome. Study-level findings and limits: That the number of individuals in its TCR sequencing and HLA analysis was relatively small was acknowledged by the study.

An amount of RNA that ranged from roughly 0.5 to 1 ug was reverse transcribed with random hexamers. MiXCR was run by TCRdb on the immunoSEQ multiplex PCR reads, yielding one entry per CDR3 protein. Of some 70,000 distinct CDR3 sequences listed, 85% to 95% are singletons. This CDR3 has 15 amino acids. Germline CDR1 is SEHNR and CDR2 is FQNEAQ (reference sequence). V shed 4 bases and J shed 0 bases, with 12 bases lying between them. Blood CD8+ and CD4+ T cells underwent high-throughput TCR beta sequencing. Details on this clonotype: Its antigen is not known.

This receptor was obtained from a human donor with multiple sclerosis. The chain uses TRBV7-9 and TRBJ1-2; D is unresolved. Sequenced input: CD8+ T cells from PBMCs. The CDR3 region has the DNA TGTGCCAGCAGCTCCGCATTTGATTCTAACTATGGCTACACCTTC. It is translated as CASSSAFDSNYGYTF. Looking up the rest from reference TRBV7-9 and TRBJ1-2 gives the full variable domain: DTGVSQNPRHKITKRGQNVTFRCDPISEHNRLYWYRQTLGQGPEFLTYFQNEAQLEKSRLLSDRFSAERPKGSFSTLEIQRTEQGDSAMYLCASSSAFDSNYGYTFGSGTRLTVV.